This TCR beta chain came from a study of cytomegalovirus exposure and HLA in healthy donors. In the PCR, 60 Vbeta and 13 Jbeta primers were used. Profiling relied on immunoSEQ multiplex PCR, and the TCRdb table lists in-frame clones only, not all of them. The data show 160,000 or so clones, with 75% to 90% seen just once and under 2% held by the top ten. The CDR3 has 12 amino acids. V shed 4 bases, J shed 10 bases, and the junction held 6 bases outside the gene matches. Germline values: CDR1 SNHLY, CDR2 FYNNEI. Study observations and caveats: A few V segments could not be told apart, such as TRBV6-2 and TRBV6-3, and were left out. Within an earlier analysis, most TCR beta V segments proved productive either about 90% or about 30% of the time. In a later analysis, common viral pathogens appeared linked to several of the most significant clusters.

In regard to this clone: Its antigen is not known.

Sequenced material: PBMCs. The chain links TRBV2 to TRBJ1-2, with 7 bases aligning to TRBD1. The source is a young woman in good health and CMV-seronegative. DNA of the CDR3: TGTGCCAGCAGTGCACAGGGGCCCGACTACACCTTC. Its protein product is CASSAQGPDYTF.